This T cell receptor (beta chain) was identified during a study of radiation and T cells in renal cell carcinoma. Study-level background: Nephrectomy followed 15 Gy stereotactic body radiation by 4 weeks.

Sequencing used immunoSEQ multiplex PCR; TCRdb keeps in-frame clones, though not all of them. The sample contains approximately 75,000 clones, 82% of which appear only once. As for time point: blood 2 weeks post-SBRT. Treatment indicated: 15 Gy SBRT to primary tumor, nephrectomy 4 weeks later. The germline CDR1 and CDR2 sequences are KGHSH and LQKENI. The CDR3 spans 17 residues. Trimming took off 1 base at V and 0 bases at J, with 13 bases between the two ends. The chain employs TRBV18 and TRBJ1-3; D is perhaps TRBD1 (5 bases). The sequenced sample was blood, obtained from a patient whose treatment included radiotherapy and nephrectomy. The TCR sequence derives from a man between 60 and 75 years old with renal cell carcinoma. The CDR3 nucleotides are TGTGCCAGCTCACCACAGGGGTTCGGGGTCTCTGGAAACACCATATATTTT. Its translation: CASSPQGFGVSGNTIYF.